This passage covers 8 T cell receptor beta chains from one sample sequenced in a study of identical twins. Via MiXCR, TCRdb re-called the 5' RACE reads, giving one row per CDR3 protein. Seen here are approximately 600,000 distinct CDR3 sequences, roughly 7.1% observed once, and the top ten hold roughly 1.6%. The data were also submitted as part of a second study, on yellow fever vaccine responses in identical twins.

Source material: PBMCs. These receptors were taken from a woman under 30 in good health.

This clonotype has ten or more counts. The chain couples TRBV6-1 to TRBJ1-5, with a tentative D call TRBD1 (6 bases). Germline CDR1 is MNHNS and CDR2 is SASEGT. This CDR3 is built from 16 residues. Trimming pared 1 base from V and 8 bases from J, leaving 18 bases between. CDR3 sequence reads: CASSEDPGQRVKPQHF. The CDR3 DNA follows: TGTGCCAGCAGTGAAGATCCGGGACAAAGAGTAAAGCCCCAGCATTTT.

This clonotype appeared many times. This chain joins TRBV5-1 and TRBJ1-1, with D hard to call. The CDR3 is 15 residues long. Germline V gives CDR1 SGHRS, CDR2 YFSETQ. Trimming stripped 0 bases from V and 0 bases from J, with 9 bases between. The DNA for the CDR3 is TGCGCCAGCAGCTTGGCGAGTTACATGAACACTGAAGCTTTCTTT. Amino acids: CASSLASYMNTEAFF.

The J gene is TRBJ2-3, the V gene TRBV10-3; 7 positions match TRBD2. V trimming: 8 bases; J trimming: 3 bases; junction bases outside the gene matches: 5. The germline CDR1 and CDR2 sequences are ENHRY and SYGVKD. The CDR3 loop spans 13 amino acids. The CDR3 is CAIVREGTDTQYF. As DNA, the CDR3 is TGTGCCATCGTGAGGGAGGGGACAGATACGCAGTATTTT.

The CDR3, as DNA: TGTGCCAGCAGCTACGGTTATTCACCCCTCCACTTT. It specifies CASSYGYSPLHF. The chain carries TRBV5-6 and TRBJ1-6; D is unclear. Trimming removed 3 bases at V and 8 bases at J, with 6 bases between. CDR1 is SGHDT, CDR2 YYEEEE, per germline. This CDR3 has 12 residues.

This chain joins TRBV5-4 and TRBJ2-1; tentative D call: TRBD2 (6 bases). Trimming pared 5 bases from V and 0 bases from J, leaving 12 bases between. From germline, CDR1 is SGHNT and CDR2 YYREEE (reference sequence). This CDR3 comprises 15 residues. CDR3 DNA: TGTGCCAGCAGTCGAGCGGGTATCTCCTACAATGAGCAGTTCTTC. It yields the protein CASSRAGISYNEQFF.

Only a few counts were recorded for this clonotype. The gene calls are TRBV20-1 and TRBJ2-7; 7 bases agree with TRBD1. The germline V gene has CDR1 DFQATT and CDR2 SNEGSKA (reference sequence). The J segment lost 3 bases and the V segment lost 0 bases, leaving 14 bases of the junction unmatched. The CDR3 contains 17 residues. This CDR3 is CSARERARQGPLYEQYF. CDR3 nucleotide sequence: TGCAGTGCTAGAGAAAGGGCCCGACAGGGCCCACTCTACGAGCAGTACTTC.

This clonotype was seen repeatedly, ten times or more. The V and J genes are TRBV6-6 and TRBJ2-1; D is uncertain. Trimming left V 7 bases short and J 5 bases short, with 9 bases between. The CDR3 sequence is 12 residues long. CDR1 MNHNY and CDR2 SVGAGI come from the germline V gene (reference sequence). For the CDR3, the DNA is TGTGCCAGCACGTCAGAAAACAATGAGCAGTTCTTC. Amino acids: CASTSENNEQFF.

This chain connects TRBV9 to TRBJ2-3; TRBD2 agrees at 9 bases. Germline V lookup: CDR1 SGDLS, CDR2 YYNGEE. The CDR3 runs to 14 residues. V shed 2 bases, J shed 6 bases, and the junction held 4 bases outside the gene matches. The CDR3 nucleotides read TGTGCCAGCAGCGTGCGGGAGGGGGACGATACGCAGTATTTT. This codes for CASSVREGDDTQYF.